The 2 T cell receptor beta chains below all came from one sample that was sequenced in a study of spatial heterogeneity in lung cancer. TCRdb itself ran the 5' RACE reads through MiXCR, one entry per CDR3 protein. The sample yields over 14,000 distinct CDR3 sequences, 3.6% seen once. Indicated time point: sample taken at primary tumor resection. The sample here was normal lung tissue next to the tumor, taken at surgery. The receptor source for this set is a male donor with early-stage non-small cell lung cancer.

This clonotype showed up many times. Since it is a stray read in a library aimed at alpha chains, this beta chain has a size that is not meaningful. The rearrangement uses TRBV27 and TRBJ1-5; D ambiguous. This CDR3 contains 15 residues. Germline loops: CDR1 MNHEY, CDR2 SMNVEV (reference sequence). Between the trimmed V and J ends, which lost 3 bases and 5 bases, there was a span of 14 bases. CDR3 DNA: TGTGCCAGCAGTTTGTGGGGAGAAAAAGATCAGCCCCAGCATTTT. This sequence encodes CASSLWGEKDQPQHF.

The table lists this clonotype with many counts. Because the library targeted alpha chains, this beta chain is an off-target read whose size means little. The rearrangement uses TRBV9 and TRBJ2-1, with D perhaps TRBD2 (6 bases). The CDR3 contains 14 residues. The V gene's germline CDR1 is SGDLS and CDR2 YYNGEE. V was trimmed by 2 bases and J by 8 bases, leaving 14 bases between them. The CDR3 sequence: CASSVGLSSHEQFF. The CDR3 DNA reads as TGTGCCAGCAGCGTTGGACTATCGTCCCATGAGCAGTTCTTC.